The present entry profiles one T cell receptor (beta chain) with its context. Sequencing used immunoSEQ multiplex PCR; TCRdb keeps in-frame clones, though not all of them. The sample holds roughly 34,000 clones, roughly 95% seen once. Trimming took off 0 bases at V and 4 bases at J, with 18 bases between the two ends. CDR3 size: 17 residues. Germline lookup yields CDR1 MGHRA and CDR2 YSYEKL. This record comes from a study of T cell clonotyping in hematopoietic cell transplantation. The time point was: recipient sample about 28 days before transplant, after cytoreduction. The clonotype was recovered from a man in his forties with chronic myeloid leukemia. Some clones in this sample may be carry-over from other donors' samples. This specimen was peripheral blood mononuclear cells, taken before stem cell transplant. The rearrangement joins TRBV4-1 to TRBJ1-2; tentatively, D is TRBD1 (5 bases). Here the CDR3 reads CASSQEVAGWGSYGYTF. In nucleotides, the CDR3 is TGCGCCAGCAGCCAAGAGGTCGCGGGGTGGGGCTCCTATGGCTACACCTTC.